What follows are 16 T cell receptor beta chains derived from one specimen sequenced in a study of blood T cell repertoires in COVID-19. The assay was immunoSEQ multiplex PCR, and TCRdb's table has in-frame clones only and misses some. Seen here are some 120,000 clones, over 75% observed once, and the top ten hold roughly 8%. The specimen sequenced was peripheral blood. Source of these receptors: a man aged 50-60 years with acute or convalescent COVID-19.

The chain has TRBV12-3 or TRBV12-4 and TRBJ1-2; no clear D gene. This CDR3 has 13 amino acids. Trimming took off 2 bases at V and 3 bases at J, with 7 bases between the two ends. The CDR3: CASSLNFYYGYTF. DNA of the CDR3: TGTGCCAGCAGTTTAAATTTCTACTATGGCTACACCTTC.

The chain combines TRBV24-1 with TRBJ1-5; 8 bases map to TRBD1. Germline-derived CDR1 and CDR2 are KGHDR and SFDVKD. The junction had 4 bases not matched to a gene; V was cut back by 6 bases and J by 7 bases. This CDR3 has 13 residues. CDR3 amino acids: CATSRDRTQPQHF. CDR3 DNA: TGTGCCACCAGTCGGGACAGGACACAGCCCCAGCATTTT.

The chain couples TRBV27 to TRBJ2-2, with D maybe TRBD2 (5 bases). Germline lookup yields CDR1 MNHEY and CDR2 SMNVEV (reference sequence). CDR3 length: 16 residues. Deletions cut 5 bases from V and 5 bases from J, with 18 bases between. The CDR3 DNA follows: TGTGCCAGCAGTCCGTCTGCGGGCGAGGAGACCGGGGAGCTGTTTTTT. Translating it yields CASSPSAGEETGELFF.

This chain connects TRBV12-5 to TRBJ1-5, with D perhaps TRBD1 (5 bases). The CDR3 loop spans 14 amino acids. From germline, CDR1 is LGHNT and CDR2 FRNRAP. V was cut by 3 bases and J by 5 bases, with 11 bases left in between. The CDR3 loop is CASGLAGVHQPQHF. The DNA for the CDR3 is TGTGCTAGTGGTTTAGCGGGGGTCCATCAGCCCCAGCATTTT.

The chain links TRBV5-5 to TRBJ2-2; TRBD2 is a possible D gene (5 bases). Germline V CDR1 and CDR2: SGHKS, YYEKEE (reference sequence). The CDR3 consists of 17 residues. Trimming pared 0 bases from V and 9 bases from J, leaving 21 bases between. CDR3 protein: CASSLGGPVLSTRELFF. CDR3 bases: TGTGCCAGCAGCTTGGGAGGGCCTGTCTTATCTACTAGGGAGCTGTTTTTT.

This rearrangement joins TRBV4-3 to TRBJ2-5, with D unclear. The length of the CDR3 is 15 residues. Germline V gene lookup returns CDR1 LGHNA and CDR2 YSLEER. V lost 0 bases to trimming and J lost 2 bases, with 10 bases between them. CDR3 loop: CASSQDLGDQETQYF. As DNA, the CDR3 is TGCGCCAGCAGCCAAGATCTAGGAGATCAAGAGACCCAGTACTTC.

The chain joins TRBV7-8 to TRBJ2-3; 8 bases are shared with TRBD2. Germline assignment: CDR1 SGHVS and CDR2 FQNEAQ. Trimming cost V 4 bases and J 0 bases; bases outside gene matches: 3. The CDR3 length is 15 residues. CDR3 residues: CASSSPSGSTDTQYF. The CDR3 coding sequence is TGTGCCAGCAGCTCCCCTAGCGGGAGCACAGATACGCAGTATTTT.

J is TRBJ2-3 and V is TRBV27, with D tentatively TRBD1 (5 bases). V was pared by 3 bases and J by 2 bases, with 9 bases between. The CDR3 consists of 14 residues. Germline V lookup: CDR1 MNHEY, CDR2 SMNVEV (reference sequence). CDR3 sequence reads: CASSFLGDTDTQYF. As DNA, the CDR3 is TGTGCCAGCAGTTTTTTAGGGGACACAGATACGCAGTATTTT.

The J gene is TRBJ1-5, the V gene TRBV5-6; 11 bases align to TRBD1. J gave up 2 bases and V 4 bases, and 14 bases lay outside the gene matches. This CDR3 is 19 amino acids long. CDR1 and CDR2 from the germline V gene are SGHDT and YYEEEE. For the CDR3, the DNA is TGTGCCAGCAGCACCAGGACAGGGGGCAATAACCTAGGCAATCAGCCCCAGCATTTT. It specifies CASSTRTGGNNLGNQPQHF.

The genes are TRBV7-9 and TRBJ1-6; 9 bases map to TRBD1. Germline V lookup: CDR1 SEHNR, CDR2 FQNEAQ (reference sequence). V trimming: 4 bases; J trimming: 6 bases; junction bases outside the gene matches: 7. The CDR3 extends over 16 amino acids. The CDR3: CASSSRTGAGNSPLHF. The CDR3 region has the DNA TGTGCCAGCAGCTCCAGGACAGGGGCGGGTAATTCACCCCTCCACTTT.

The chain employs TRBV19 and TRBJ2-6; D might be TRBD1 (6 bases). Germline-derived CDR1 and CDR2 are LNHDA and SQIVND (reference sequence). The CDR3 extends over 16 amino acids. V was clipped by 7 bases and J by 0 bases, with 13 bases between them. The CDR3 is CASIKTGTSGANVLTF. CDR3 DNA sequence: TGTGCCAGTATTAAGACAGGAACCTCTGGGGCCAACGTCCTGACTTTC.

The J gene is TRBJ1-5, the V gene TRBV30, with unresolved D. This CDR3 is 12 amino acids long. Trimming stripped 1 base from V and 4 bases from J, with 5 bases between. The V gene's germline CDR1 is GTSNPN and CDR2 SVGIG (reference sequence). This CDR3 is CAWSGENQPQHF. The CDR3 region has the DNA TGTGCCTGGAGTGGAGAAAATCAGCCCCAGCATTTT.

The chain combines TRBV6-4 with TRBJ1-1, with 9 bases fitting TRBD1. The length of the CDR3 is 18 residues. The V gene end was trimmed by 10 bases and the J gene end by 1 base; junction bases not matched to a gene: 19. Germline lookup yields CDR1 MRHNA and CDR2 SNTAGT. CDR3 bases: TGTGCCAACCGAAAACAGGGGACAGGGCCGGGGAGGAACACTGAAGCTTTCTTT. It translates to CANRKQGTGPGRNTEAFF.

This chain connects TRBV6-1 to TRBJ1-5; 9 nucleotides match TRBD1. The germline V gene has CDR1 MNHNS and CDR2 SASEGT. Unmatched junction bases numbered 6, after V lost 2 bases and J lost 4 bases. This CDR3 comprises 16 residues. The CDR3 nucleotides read TGTGCCAGCAGTGAAAGGACAGGGGTGGGAAATCAGCCCCAGCATTTT. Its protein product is CASSERTGVGNQPQHF.

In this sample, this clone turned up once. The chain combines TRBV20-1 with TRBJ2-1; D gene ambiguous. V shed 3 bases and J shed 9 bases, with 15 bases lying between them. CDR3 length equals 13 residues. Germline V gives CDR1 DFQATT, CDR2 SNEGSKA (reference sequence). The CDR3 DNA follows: TGCAGTGCTAGTCTGCTATCTCCTGGTGAGCAGTTCTTC. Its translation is CSASLLSPGEQFF.

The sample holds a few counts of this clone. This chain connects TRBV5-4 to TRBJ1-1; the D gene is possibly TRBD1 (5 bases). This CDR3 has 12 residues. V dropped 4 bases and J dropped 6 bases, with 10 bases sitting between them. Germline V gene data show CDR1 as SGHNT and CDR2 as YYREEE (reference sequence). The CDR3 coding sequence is TGTGCCAGCAGCACAGACAGTGCTGAAGCTTTCTTT. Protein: CASSTDSAEAFF.